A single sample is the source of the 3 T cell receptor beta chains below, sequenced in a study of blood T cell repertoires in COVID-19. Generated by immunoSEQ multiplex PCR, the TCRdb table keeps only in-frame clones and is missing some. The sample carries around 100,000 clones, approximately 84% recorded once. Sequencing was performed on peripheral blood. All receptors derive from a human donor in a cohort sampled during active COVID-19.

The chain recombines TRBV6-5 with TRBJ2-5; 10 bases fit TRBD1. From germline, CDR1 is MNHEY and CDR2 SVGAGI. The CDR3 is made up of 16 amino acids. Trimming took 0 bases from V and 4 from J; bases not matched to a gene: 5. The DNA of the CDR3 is TGTGCCAGCAGTTACTCGGGACAGGGGATGGTAGAGACCCAGTACTTC. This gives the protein CASSYSGQGMVETQYF.

The DNA of the CDR3 is TGTGCCAGCAGCTTTTTGACAGGGGATCGTAACGAGCAGTACTTC. Amino acids: CASSFLTGDRNEQYF. The chain uses TRBV5-6 and TRBJ2-7; TRBD1 aligns across 8 bases. There are 15 residues in the CDR3. Trimming cost V 2 bases and J 5 bases; bases outside gene matches: 9. Germline values: CDR1 SGHDT, CDR2 YYEEEE.

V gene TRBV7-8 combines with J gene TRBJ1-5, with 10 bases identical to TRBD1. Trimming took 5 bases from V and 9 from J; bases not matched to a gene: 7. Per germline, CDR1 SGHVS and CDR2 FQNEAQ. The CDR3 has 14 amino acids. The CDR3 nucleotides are TGTGCCAGCAGCCCAACCGGGACAGGGGCGCCCCAGCATTTT. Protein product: CASSPTGTGAPQHF.